These 27 T cell receptor beta chains share one sample of origin, sequenced in a study of blood T cell repertoires in COVID-19. Assay used: immunoSEQ multiplex PCR; TCRdb lists only in-frame clones, some missing. This table holds 25,000 to 35,000 clones, approximately 86% found once. Sequenced input: peripheral blood. These receptors came from a human donor in a cohort sampled during active COVID-19. The donor label of this sample is uncertain.

V is TRBV28 and J is TRBJ1-2; 8 nucleotides line up with TRBD1. The V segment lost 5 bases and the J segment 7 bases; nucleotides outside the gene matches: 3. This CDR3 comprises 12 residues. Germline CDR1 MDHEN, CDR2 SYDVKM. In nucleotides, the CDR3 is TGTGCCAGCAGTCGGACAGGGTTTGGCTACACCTTC. Its translation: CASSRTGFGYTF.

This rearrangement joins TRBV9 to TRBJ1-3; TRBD1 matches at 7 bases. This CDR3 region has 14 residues. V lost 4 bases and J lost 2; bases outside the gene matches: 3. The germline gives CDR1 SGDLS, CDR2 YYNGEE. The DNA of the CDR3 is TGTGCCAGCAGCATTGACAGGGCTGGAAACACCATATATTTT. This codes for CASSIDRAGNTIYF.

The chain's CDR3 is CASSQDLEGGYNEQFF. In nucleotides, the CDR3 is TGTGCCAGCAGCCAAGATTTAGAGGGGGGGTACAATGAGCAGTTCTTC. The rearrangement joins TRBV4-2 to TRBJ2-1, with D possibly being TRBD2 (7 bases). CDR3 size: 16 residues. Germline values: CDR1 LGHNA, CDR2 YNFKEQ. V was clipped by 0 bases and J by 4 bases, with 13 bases between them.

The CDR3 nucleotides are TGTGCCAGCAGAAGGCTAGCAGGCTACGAGCAGTACTTC. This translates into CASRRLAGYEQYF. The chain couples TRBV6-5 to TRBJ2-7; possible D gene TRBD2, 5 bases. The CDR3 loop spans 13 amino acids. Trimming took 6 bases from V and 3 from J, leaving 12 bases between them. Germline-derived CDR1 and CDR2 are MNHEY and SVGAGI.

The chain employs TRBV11-2 and TRBJ2-1, with D possibly matching TRBD2 (5 bases). Trimming took off 1 base at V and 9 bases at J, with 13 bases between the two ends. The CDR3 extends over 14 amino acids. Per the germline V gene, CDR1 is SGHAT and CDR2 is FQNNGV. The CDR3 nucleotides read TGTGCCAGCAGCTTAGGGCTTCGAGGGCGTGAGCAGTTCTTC. Its protein product is CASSLGLRGREQFF.

The rearrangement uses TRBV9 and TRBJ2-5, with D uncertain. V was cut by 4 bases and J by 1 base, with 11 bases left in between. Per germline, CDR1 SGDLS and CDR2 YYNGEE. The CDR3 loop spans 14 amino acids. The CDR3 is CASSQLGTQETQYF. CDR3 in DNA: TGTGCCAGCAGCCAACTGGGCACCCAAGAGACCCAGTACTTC.

The J gene is TRBJ1-3, the V gene TRBV28; possibly TRBD1 for D (6 bases). Trimming took off 3 bases at V and 2 bases at J, with 14 bases between the two ends. The CDR3 loop spans 16 amino acids. Germline CDR1 and CDR2: MDHEN and SYDVKM. CDR3 in amino acids: CASSFLQGFTGNTIYF. CDR3 coding DNA: TGTGCCAGCAGTTTTCTGCAGGGGTTTACTGGAAACACCATATATTTT.

This clone appeared once. The rearrangement joins TRBV5-4 to TRBJ2-7, with 11 bases matching TRBD2. The CDR3 has 14 amino acids. Germline loops: CDR1 SGHNT, CDR2 YYREEE (reference sequence). J lost 7 bases, V lost 2 bases, and 5 bases had no gene match. The CDR3 reads CASSLAGTSGEQYF. The CDR3 coding sequence is TGTGCCAGCAGCTTAGCCGGGACTAGCGGTGAGCAGTACTTC.

The chain links TRBV7-2 to TRBJ2-1; 7 nucleotides align to TRBD1. The germline gives CDR1 SGHTA, CDR2 FQGNSA. The CDR3 covers 18 residues. With 1 base clipped from V and 7 bases from J, the junction kept 16 bases outside the gene matches. The CDR3 is CASSLGSPPGGLHNEQFF. CDR3 coding DNA: TGTGCCAGCAGCTTAGGTTCCCCGCCAGGGGGTCTGCATAATGAGCAGTTCTTC.

This chain connects TRBV12-3 or TRBV12-4 to TRBJ2-3; no firm D call. CDR3 length: 11 amino acids. The V and J ends lost 3 bases and 6 bases respectively, with 4 bases between them. For the CDR3, the DNA is TGTGCCAGCAGTTTTCAGGATACGCAGTATTTT. Amino acid sequence: CASSFQDTQYF.

This clone has just one count. The chain links TRBV5-8 to TRBJ1-4, with 9 bases fitting TRBD1. Germline V gives CDR1 SGHTS, CDR2 YDEGEE. Trimming cost V 3 bases and J 5 bases; bases outside gene matches: 5. The CDR3 length is 15 residues. CDR3 sequence (DNA): TGTGCCAGCAGCTGGGGACAGGGCAGCAATGAAAAACTGTTTTTT. The encoded protein is CASSWGQGSNEKLFF.

The rearrangement uses TRBV2 and TRBJ2-7; 7 bases are shared with TRBD2. The CDR3 has 14 residues. V shed 5 bases, J shed 3 bases, and the junction held 7 bases outside the gene matches. In germline, CDR1 is SNHLY, CDR2 FYNNEI. The CDR3 DNA follows: TGTGCCAGCAGTTCCGTGGCGGGAGACTACGAGCAGTACTTC. This sequence encodes CASSSVAGDYEQYF. Using reference TRBV2 and TRBJ2-7 for the parts outside the CDR3, the full variable domain is EPEVTQTPSHQVTQMGQEVILRCVPISNHLYFYWYRQILGQKVEFLVSFYNNEISEKSEIFDDQFSVERPDGSNFTLKIRSTKLEDSAMYFCASSSVAGDYEQYFGPGTRLTVT.

The V gene is TRBV28, the J gene TRBJ1-2, with a tentative D call TRBD1 (5 bases). Per germline, CDR1 MDHEN and CDR2 SYDVKM. The V and J ends lost 6 bases and 4 bases respectively, with 12 bases between them. The length of the CDR3 is 13 residues. CDR3 in amino acids: CASRLGRSYGYTF. The CDR3 DNA follows: TGTGCCAGCAGATTGGGGCGGAGCTATGGCTACACCTTC.

Details on this clone: Sequence at one end of the junction differs from germline and may be a read error. This rearrangement joins TRBV7-7 to TRBJ2-1; the match to TRBD2 covers 10 bases. Looked up from germline, CDR1 is SSHAT and CDR2 is FNYEAQ (reference sequence). The length of the CDR3 is 18 residues. Here the CDR3 reads CASSLAHREREGRVEQFF. The CDR3 nucleotides read TGTGCTAGCAGCTTAGCGCACAGGGAGCGGGAGGGCCGGGTTGAGCAGTTCTTC.

The chain combines TRBV5-1 with TRBJ2-7, with TRBD1 matching 9 bases. The CDR3 covers 14 residues. The germline gives CDR1 SGHRS, CDR2 YFSETQ. The junction had 8 bases not matched to a gene; V was cut back by 4 bases and J by 6 bases. The CDR3 region has the DNA TGCGCCAGCAGCCCTGGGACAGGGTGGCCCGAGCAGTACTTC. Residues: CASSPGTGWPEQYF.

The chain joins TRBV12-5 to TRBJ2-7; 8 nucleotides match TRBD1. The germline gives CDR1 LGHNT, CDR2 FRNRAP. This CDR3 has 13 amino acids. Germline trimming cut 3 bases from V and 3 bases from J; bases unmatched to any gene: 1. The CDR3 reads CASGFTGGYEQYF. DNA of the CDR3: TGTGCTAGTGGTTTCACAGGGGGCTACGAGCAGTACTTC.

CDR3 nucleotide sequence: TGTGCCAGTAGTACCGGGACAGGGGCCCGTGGCTACACCTTC. It yields the protein CASSTGTGARGYTF. The V call is TRBV19, the J call TRBJ1-2; 10 bases fit TRBD1. V lost 4 bases, J lost 7 bases, and 6 bases stayed unmatched. This CDR3 spans 14 amino acids. CDR1 and CDR2 from the germline V gene are LNHDA and SQIVND (reference sequence).

The chain's CDR3 is CASSSDGQQTQYF. DNA of the CDR3: TGCGCCAGCAGCTCGGACGGACAACAGACCCAGTACTTC. The chain couples TRBV5-1 to TRBJ2-5, with TRBD1 as a possible D gene (5 bases). Germline CDR1 is SGHRS and CDR2 is YFSETQ. This CDR3 spans 13 amino acids. Trimming took 3 bases from V and 6 from J, leaving 12 bases between them.

The chain recombines TRBV19 with TRBJ2-3; 12 positions agree with TRBD2. V lost 4 bases, J lost 2 bases, and 4 bases stayed unmatched. The CDR3 extends over 16 amino acids. Germline V gene data show CDR1 as LNHDA and CDR2 as SQIVND (reference sequence). The CDR3 spells CASSTLAGGFTDTQYF. CDR3 DNA: TGTGCCAGTAGTACCCTAGCGGGAGGGTTCACAGATACGCAGTATTTT.

The chain has TRBV4-1 and TRBJ1-3, with D possibly being TRBD1 (6 bases). The CDR3 runs 14 residues. V lost 2 bases, J lost 4 bases, and 9 bases lay in between. From germline, CDR1 is MGHRA and CDR2 YSYEKL. The CDR3 DNA follows: TGCGCCAGCAGCCAACCAGGGGCAGGAAACACCATATATTTT. Amino acid sequence: CASSQPGAGNTIYF.

This clone appeared once. The chain joins TRBV18 to TRBJ2-2, with D perhaps TRBD2 (6 bases). CDR1 is KGHSH and CDR2 is LQKENI in the germline V gene. Trimming left V 4 bases short and J 3 bases short, with 12 bases between. The CDR3 spans 15 residues. This chain's CDR3 is CASSRGTGDTGELFF. DNA for the CDR3: TGTGCCAGCTCACGCGGGACCGGAGACACCGGGGAGCTGTTTTTT.

V usage is TRBV9 and J usage is TRBJ2-7; 11 positions match TRBD2. There are 15 residues in the CDR3. Germline V gene lookup returns CDR1 SGDLS and CDR2 YYNGEE. Trimming at V came to 0 bases and at J to 7 bases, leaving 6 bases not matched to a gene. CDR3 coding DNA: TGTGCCAGCAGCGTAGTAGCGGGAGGGCCGGGTGAGCAGTACTTC. Its translation is CASSVVAGGPGEQYF.

V usage is TRBV5-1 and J usage is TRBJ2-7; possibly TRBD2 for D (6 bases). The CDR3 contains 14 residues. Germline CDR1 is SGHRS and CDR2 is YFSETQ. Trimming left V 0 bases short and J 4 bases short, with 11 bases between. The CDR3 DNA reads as TGCGCCAGCAGCTTGGCGGCGGGAAAGTACGAGCAGTACTTC. Translation gives CASSLAAGKYEQYF.

CDR3 DNA sequence: TGTGCCAGCAGCCAAGGGCCAGTGAGCACAGATACGCAGTATTTT. Its translation is CASSQGPVSTDTQYF. This chain connects TRBV3-1 (or the pseudogene TRBV3-2) to TRBJ2-3, with no clear D. V shed 1 base and J shed 0 bases, with 8 bases lying between them. This CDR3 is 15 amino acids long. Germline lookup yields CDR1 LGHDT and CDR2 YNNKEL (reference sequence).

The V and J genes are TRBV6-5 and TRBJ2-1; D call uncertain. Between the trimmed V and J ends, which lost 2 bases and 8 bases, there was a span of 10 bases. The CDR3 has 13 amino acids. CDR1 is MNHEY, CDR2 SVGAGI, per germline. The CDR3 DNA reads as TGTGCCAGCAGTTACGGTGTGGCAGATGAGCAGTTCTTC. Its protein product is CASSYGVADEQFF.

V is TRBV24-1 and J is TRBJ2-3; D is uncertain. This CDR3 contains 13 residues. Trimming took 7 bases from V and 2 from J, leaving 9 bases between them. CDR1 KGHDR and CDR2 SFDVKD come from the germline V gene. CDR3 protein: CATSPGDTDTQYF. The CDR3 coding sequence is TGTGCCACCAGCCCCGGAGACACAGATACGCAGTATTTT.

J is TRBJ2-1 and V is TRBV19, with 9 bases lining up with TRBD2. The ends lost 10 bases at V and 5 bases at J; junction bases unmatched: 9. The CDR3 has 14 amino acids. Germline V lookup: CDR1 LNHDA, CDR2 SQIVND (reference sequence). The CDR3 loop reads CAITRLAGDNEQFF. DNA of the CDR3: TGTGCCATCACCCGGTTAGCGGGAGACAATGAGCAGTTCTTC.